This is a list of T cell receptor beta chains from one sample in a study of blood T cell repertoires in COVID-19. Measured with immunoSEQ multiplex PCR; TCRdb has only the in-frame clones, and not every one. The sample carries around 88,000 clones, about 88% recorded once. The sample consisted of peripheral blood. The receptors here all came from a woman older than 75 with acute or convalescent COVID-19. Each CDR3 is given with its conserved first and last residue. The D gene is left open where the match is weak. Clone size is stated in some rows and not others, as once, few, many or a class when expanded.

>TRBJ2-7|TRBV28|.|.
CASHQPAGPSKEQYF
TGTGCCAGCCACCAACCGGCAGGCCCGTCGAAAGAGCAGTACTTC
>TRBJ2-1|TRBV5-1|TRBD2|.
CASSLVLAGYYNEQFF
TGCGCCAGCAGCTTGGTACTAGCGGGGTATTACAATGAGCAGTTCTTC
>TRBJ2-6|TRBV2|.|few
CASSESVGVGANVLTF
TGTGCCAGCAGTGAGTCGGTCGGGGTTGGGGCCAACGTCCTGACTTTC
>TRBJ2-3|TRBV12-3/TRBV12-4|TRBD1|.
CASSRQGTDTQYF
TGTGCCAGCAGTCGACAGGGGACAGATACGCAGTATTTT
>TRBJ2-7|TRBV11-3|.|once
CASSQGGYEQYF
TGTGCCAGCAGCCAAGGGGGATACGAGCAGTACTTC
>TRBJ1-6|TRBV5-6|TRBD1|.
CASSFWDRWGPQHNSPLHF
TGTGCCAGCAGCTTCTGGGACAGGTGGGGCCCCCAACATAATTCACCCCTCCACTTT
>TRBJ2-1|TRBV7-9|TRBD1|.
CASSPFRTGVDNEQFF
TGTGCCAGCAGCCCCTTTAGGACAGGTGTGGACAATGAGCAGTTCTTC
>TRBJ1-6|TRBV2|.|.
CASSERSPSYNSPLHF
TGTGCCAGCAGTGAGCGGTCCCCCTCCTATAATTCACCCCTCCACTTT
>TRBJ2-7|TRBV2|TRBD1|.
CASSYAGTGGDVYEQYF
TGTGCCAGCAGTTACGCCGGGACAGGCGGTGACGTGTACGAGCAGTACTTC
>TRBJ1-2|TRBV18|TRBD1|.
CASSLDRDYGYTF
TGTGCCAGCTCACTTGACAGGGACTATGGCTACACCTTC
>TRBJ1-2|TRBV21-1|.|.
CASSKAGPRDTLQQVYGYTF
TGTGCCAGCAGCAAAGCCGGCCCCCGGGACACCCTACAACAGGTCTATGGCTACACCTTC
>TRBJ2-1|TRBV28|.|few
CASSLPLGLADEQFF
TGTGCCAGCAGTTTGCCCCTCGGACTCGCCGATGAGCAGTTCTTC
>TRBJ1-1|TRBV15|.|few
CATSRSGSVEAFF
TGTGCCACCAGCAGGTCAGGGTCAGTTGAAGCTTTCTTT
>TRBJ2-7|TRBV29-1|.|.
CSVSTRVSYEQYF
TGCAGCGTTTCTACCAGGGTTTCCTACGAGCAGTACTTC
>TRBJ2-5|TRBV29-1|TRBD2|.
CSVAAGGIQETQYF
TGCAGCGTTGCGGCGGGAGGGATTCAAGAGACCCAGTACTTC
>TRBJ2-5|TRBV18|.|.
CASSPLPDLQETQYF
TGTGCCAGCTCACCATTGCCGGACTTACAAGAGACCCAGTACTTC
>TRBJ1-2|TRBV4-3|TRBD1|.
CASSPRQGNYGYTF
TGCGCCAGCAGCCCGAGACAGGGGAACTATGGCTACACCTTC
>TRBJ1-2|TRBV4-3|.|.
CASSRTDYGYTF
TGCGCCAGCAGTCGGACAGACTATGGCTACACCTTC
>TRBJ2-1|TRBV11-1|.|.
CASSFKKHEQFF
TGTGCCAGCAGCTTCAAGAAGCATGAGCAGTTCTTC
>TRBJ2-4|TRBV18|.|.
CASSPPAVAKNIQYF
TGTGCCAGCTCACCCCCCGCGGTAGCCAAAAACATTCAGTACTTC
>TRBJ1-5|TRBV25-1|.|.
CASSLGQSNQPQHF
TGTGCCAGCAGTTTAGGACAGAGCAATCAGCCCCAGCATTTT
>TRBJ1-5|TRBV30|.|.
CAWSVAGESAQHF
TGTGCCTGGAGTGTAGCCGGAGAATCAGCCCAGCATTTT
>TRBJ2-1|TRBV4-3|TRBD1|.
CASSYWTGGGNEQFF
TGCGCCAGCAGTTATTGGACAGGGGGTGGCAATGAGCAGTTCTTC
>TRBJ2-7|TRBV5-1|.|.
CASSIRQPSYEQYF
TGCGCCAGCAGCATCCGACAGCCTAGCTACGAGCAGTACTTC
>TRBJ1-2|TRBV9|TRBD1|.
CASSLTTGNYYGYTF
TGTGCCAGCAGCCTTACGACAGGGAATTACTATGGCTACACCTTC
>TRBJ2-2|TRBV7-9|TRBD1|few
CASSSRTGALGELFF
TGTGCCAGCAGCTCCCGGACAGGGGCGCTCGGGGAGCTGTTTTTT
>TRBJ1-1|TRBV6-6|.|.
CASSSDTEAFF
TGTGCCAGCAGTTCGGACACTGAAGCTTTCTTT
>TRBJ2-7|TRBV7-2|TRBD2|.
CASRDGGSSYEQYF
TGTGCCAGCAGGGACGGGGGGAGCTCCTACGAGCAGTACTTC
>TRBJ1-1|TRBV10-3|TRBD1|.
CAISEGQANTEAFF
TGTGCCATCAGTGAGGGACAGGCGAACACTGAAGCTTTCTTT
>TRBJ1-2|TRBV18|.|.
CASSPKTDNYGYTF
TGTGCCAGCTCACCAAAGACAGATAACTATGGCTACACCTTC
>TRBJ1-2|TRBV18|.|.
CASSPEWGRTDYGYTF
TGTGCCAGCTCACCTGAGTGGGGGCGGACTGACTATGGCTACACCTTC
>TRBJ1-4|TRBV2|.|.
CASSGLGEKLFF
TGTGCCAGCAGTGGACTCGGTGAAAAACTGTTTTTT
>TRBJ1-3|TRBV5-5|.|.
CASSLLGVSGNTIYF
TGTGCCAGCAGCTTGTTAGGGGTCTCTGGAAACACCATATATTTT
>TRBJ2-1|TRBV4-3|.|.
CASSQDYFDEQFF
TGCGCCAGCAGCCAAGATTATTTTGATGAGCAGTTCTTC
>TRBJ2-3|TRBV3-1/TRBV3-2|TRBD2|.
CASSSRGGIRTDTQYF
TGTGCCAGCAGCTCCCGGGGAGGGATCCGCACAGATACGCAGTATTTT
>TRBJ2-7|TRBV7-3|TRBD1|once
CASSKDRGRVDEQYF
TGTGCCAGCAGCAAGGACAGGGGGCGGGTCGACGAGCAGTACTTC
>TRBJ1-5|TRBV28|.|.
CASSPWQGLNQPQHF
TGTGCCAGCAGTCCCTGGCAGGGACTCAATCAGCCCCAGCATTTT
>TRBJ2-1|TRBV2|TRBD1|once
CASSVRGQGSGEQFF
TGTGCCAGCAGTGTTAGGGGACAGGGCTCAGGTGAGCAGTTCTTC
>TRBJ2-2|TRBV5-6|TRBD1|.
CASRAGTGSTGELFF
TGTGCCAGCAGGGCCGGGACAGGGTCCACCGGGGAGCTGTTTTTT
>TRBJ1-3|TRBV6-5|.|.
CASRPDRNSGNTIYF
TGTGCCAGCAGACCGGACAGAAACTCTGGAAACACCATATATTTT
>TRBJ2-5|TRBV10-3|.|.
CAITRDNQETQYF
TGTGCCATCACCCGGGACAACCAAGAGACCCAGTACTTC
>TRBJ2-7|TRBV27|TRBD2|many
CASSGRTSGSVYEQYF
TGTGCCAGCAGTGGTCGGACTAGCGGGAGTGTATACGAGCAGTACTTC
>TRBJ2-1|TRBV9|TRBD1|.
CASSVADRGDEQFF
TGTGCCAGCAGCGTAGCTGACAGGGGGGATGAGCAGTTCTTC
>TRBJ2-5|TRBV24-1|.|.
CATSDPVGGLYF
TGTGCCACCAGTGATCCCGTGGGGGGTTTGTACTTC
>TRBJ1-1|TRBV9|TRBD1|.
CASSAEGDSEAFF
TGTGCCAGCAGCGCAGAGGGGGACAGTGAAGCTTTCTTT
>TRBJ2-7|TRBV7-2|TRBD2|.
CASSPTSGGTYEQYF
TGTGCCAGCAGCCCAACTAGCGGGGGGACCTACGAGCAGTACTTC
>TRBJ1-1|TRBV2|.|.
CASSERTLNTEAFF
TGTGCCAGCAGTGAAAGGACACTGAACACTGAAGCTTTCTTT
>TRBJ2-3|TRBV28|.|.
CASSQSQLSQYF
TGTGCCAGCAGTCAGTCCCAATTATCGCAGTATTTT